The rows below give T cell receptor beta chains drawn from one sample of a study of blood T cell repertoires in COVID-19. Sequencing was performed with immunoSEQ multiplex PCR; in TCRdb, only in-frame clones are kept and a portion is missing. Of about 190,000 clones listed, 84% are singletons. The sequenced sample consisted of peripheral blood. These TCRs come from a human donor in a cohort sampled during active COVID-19. Both conserved end residues are part of each CDR3. A D gene is named only where the DNA matches it firmly. For some rows the clone size is stated as once, few or many, or as a class when expanded; others skip it.

d_gene	v_gene	abundance	j_gene	CDR3aa	CDR3nt
TRBD1	TRBV3-1/TRBV3-2	NA	TRBJ1-2	CASSQRTGNYGYTF	TGTGCCAGCAGCCAACGGACAGGGAACTATGGCTACACCTTC
NA	TRBV5-1	NA	TRBJ1-1	CASSTQQGSTEAFF	TGCGCCAGCAGCACCCAACAGGGAAGCACTGAAGCTTTCTTT
NA	TRBV5-5	NA	TRBJ1-2	CASSSSGLDYGYTF	TGTGCCAGCAGCAGCTCCGGGTTGGACTATGGCTACACCTTC
TRBD1	TRBV6-5	NA	TRBJ2-2	CASSRTGGTGELFF	TGTGCCAGCAGCCGGACAGGGGGCACCGGGGAGCTGTTTTTT
TRBD2	TRBV6-1	NA	TRBJ2-1	CASSDGGGLEQFF	TGTGCCAGCAGTGACGGGGGGGGCCTGGAGCAGTTCTTC
TRBD1	TRBV5-6	NA	TRBJ1-4	CASSSGQEKLFF	TGTGCCAGCAGCTCGGGACAGGAAAAACTGTTTTTT
TRBD1	TRBV28	NA	TRBJ2-7	CASRTQGRTHEQYF	TGTGCCAGCAGAACACAGGGGCGGACCCACGAGCAGTACTTC
TRBD2	TRBV27	NA	TRBJ2-1	CASTRWAGDGTYNEQFF	TGTGCCAGCACCCGGTGGGCGGGAGACGGAACCTACAATGAGCAGTTCTTC
TRBD1	TRBV7-2	NA	TRBJ2-1	CASSSRTGDNEQFF	TGTGCCAGCAGCTCGCGGACAGGGGACAATGAGCAGTTCTTC
NA	TRBV5-4	once	TRBJ1-1	CASRGGTEAFF	TGTGCCAGCAGAGGAGGCACTGAAGCTTTCTTT
NA	TRBV23-1	NA	TRBJ1-6	CASGTKRKNSPLHF	TGCGCCAGCGGAACGAAGAGGAAAAATTCACCCCTCCACTTT
NA	TRBV10-3	NA	TRBJ1-1	CAIRNSGVTEAFF	TGTGCCATCAGAAATTCAGGGGTTACTGAAGCTTTCTTT
TRBD1	TRBV6-5	NA	TRBJ2-5	CASSRTGAVGETQYF	TGTGCCAGCAGTAGGACAGGGGCCGTCGGAGAGACCCAGTACTTC
NA	TRBV27	NA	TRBJ1-4	CASSFNRRGGELFF	TGTGCCAGCAGTTTTAATCGTCGCGGGGGTGAACTGTTTTTT
TRBD1	TRBV13	once	TRBJ2-5	CASSWRRDSLRETQYF	TGTGCCAGCAGCTGGAGACGGGACAGCTTGAGGGAGACCCAGTACTTC
TRBD2	TRBV19	NA	TRBJ2-4	CASSIVGPTSGGTNIQYF	TGTGCCAGTAGTATTGTGGGGCCGACTAGCGGGGGGACAAACATTCAGTACTTC
TRBD1	TRBV6-6	few	TRBJ1-2	CASSYSTPTGAGGYTF	TGTGCCAGCAGTTACTCGACCCCTACAGGGGCAGGGGGCTACACCTTC
TRBD1	TRBV5-4	NA	TRBJ1-6	CASSPGTGGSPLHF	TGTGCCAGCAGCCCCGGGACAGGAGGATCACCCCTCCACTTT
TRBD2	TRBV5-5	NA	TRBJ2-1	CASSLGLAANNEQFF	TGTGCCAGCAGCTTGGGGCTAGCGGCGAACAATGAGCAGTTCTTC
NA	TRBV5-1	NA	TRBJ2-1	CASSAAKSYNEQFF	TGCGCCAGCAGCGCCGCGAAGTCCTACAATGAGCAGTTCTTC
TRBD1	TRBV9	once	TRBJ2-1	CASNLKTGTGWNEQFF	TGTGCCAGCAACCTTAAAACCGGGACAGGGTGGAATGAGCAGTTCTTC
TRBD2	TRBV7-8	NA	TRBJ2-3	CASSTLAGGTDTQYF	TGTGCCAGCAGCACCCTAGCGGGAGGGACAGATACGCAGTATTTT
TRBD1	TRBV4-2	NA	TRBJ2-4	CASSQGGGAHENIQYF	TGTGCCAGCAGCCAAGGAGGGGGCGCTCATGAAAACATTCAGTACTTC
TRBD1	TRBV28	NA	TRBJ1-2	CASSFTGEVLGYGYTF	TGTGCCAGCAGTTTCACAGGGGAGGTCCTAGGCTATGGCTACACCTTC
NA	TRBV4-1	NA	TRBJ1-1	CASSQDRGSSDRNTEAFF	TGCGCCAGCAGCCAAGATCGGGGTAGCAGTGACCGGAACACTGAAGCTTTCTTT
TRBD1	TRBV6-2/TRBV6-3	NA	TRBJ1-5	CASSRITRDRTFGNQPQHF	TGTGCCAGCAGTCGCATTACCCGGGACAGGACCTTTGGCAATCAGCCCCAGCATTTT
TRBD1	TRBV5-5	NA	TRBJ2-7	CASSTQGRIYEQYF	TGTGCCAGCAGCACACAGGGGCGTATCTACGAGCAGTACTTC
TRBD1	TRBV4-1	few	TRBJ1-3	CASSQPGGNSGNTIYF	TGCGCCAGCAGCCAACCAGGGGGAAACTCTGGAAACACCATATATTTT
NA	TRBV28	NA	TRBJ1-1	CASSNGLRMNTEAFF	TGTGCCAGCAGTAACGGCCTGAGGATGAACACTGAAGCTTTCTTT
NA	TRBV24-1	NA	TRBJ1-5	CATSDPGDNQPQHF	TGTGCCACCAGTGATCCAGGGGACAATCAGCCCCAGCATTTT
TRBD1	TRBV5-8	NA	TRBJ1-5	CASSRQGGWQPQHF	TGTGCCAGCAGCAGACAGGGGGGATGGCAGCCCCAGCATTTT
NA	TRBV5-1	NA	TRBJ1-2	CASSFAGTSADGYTF	TGCGCCAGCAGCTTCGCCGGGACATCTGCAGATGGCTACACCTTC
NA	TRBV14	NA	TRBJ1-1	CASRPTVNTEAFF	TGTGCCAGCAGGCCGACAGTGAACACTGAAGCTTTCTTT
NA	TRBV6-5	once	TRBJ1-1	CAMGGWDTEAFF	TGTGCCATGGGGGGTTGGGACACTGAAGCTTTCTTT
TRBD1	TRBV9	NA	TRBJ1-1	CASSVVGTGWFLPEAFF	TGTGCCAGCAGCGTAGTGGGGACAGGATGGTTTCTTCCTGAAGCTTTCTTT
NA	TRBV27	NA	TRBJ2-7	CASSLNRDSYEQYF	TGTGCCAGCAGTTTAAATCGGGATTCCTACGAGCAGTACTTC
NA	TRBV7-8	NA	TRBJ2-7	CASSLSAGIGEQYF	TGTGCCAGCAGCTTATCGGCGGGGATCGGCGAGCAGTACTTC
TRBD1	TRBV5-1	few	TRBJ1-4	CASKTGTGEKLFF	TGCGCCAGCAAGACAGGGACCGGTGAAAAACTGTTTTTT
NA	TRBV19	once	TRBJ2-6	CASEQSASGANVLTF	TGTGCCAGTGAACAGTCCGCCTCTGGGGCCAACGTCCTGACTTTC
NA	TRBV18	NA	TRBJ2-3	CASSRSADTQYF	TGTGCCAGCTCGAGAAGTGCAGATACGCAGTATTTT
TRBD1	TRBV7-6	NA	TRBJ1-6	CASSSDRGNSPLHF	TGTGCCAGCAGCTCAGACAGGGGGAATTCACCCCTCCACTTT
TRBD1	TRBV19	NA	TRBJ1-2	CASSPGDRVYGYTF	TGTGCCAGTAGTCCCGGGGACAGAGTCTATGGCTACACCTTC
NA	TRBV28	NA	TRBJ2-2	CASSPSSANTGELFF	TGTGCCAGCAGTCCTAGCAGCGCGAACACCGGGGAGCTGTTTTTT
NA	TRBV19	NA	TRBJ2-3	CASSGGVGTDTQYF	TGTGCCAGTTCCGGGGGAGTAGGCACAGATACGCAGTATTTT
NA	TRBV7-9	few	TRBJ1-3	CASSGPGVGNTIYF	TGTGCCAGCAGCGGTCCAGGGGTTGGAAACACCATATATTTT
NA	TRBV4-1	NA	TRBJ2-2	CASSQGAQNTGELFF	TGCGCCAGCAGCCAAGGAGCGCAGAACACCGGGGAGCTGTTTTTT
TRBD1	TRBV30	NA	TRBJ2-3	CAWRDRGTDTQYF	TGTGCCTGGCGGGACAGGGGAACAGATACGCAGTATTTT
TRBD1	TRBV15	NA	TRBJ1-2	CATSRAGRQGDYGYTF	TGTGCCACCAGCAGAGCCGGTCGACAGGGAGACTATGGCTACACCTTC
NA	TRBV29-1	NA	TRBJ1-1	CSGLYSQVTEAFF	TGCAGCGGTTTGTACAGCCAGGTCACTGAAGCTTTCTTT